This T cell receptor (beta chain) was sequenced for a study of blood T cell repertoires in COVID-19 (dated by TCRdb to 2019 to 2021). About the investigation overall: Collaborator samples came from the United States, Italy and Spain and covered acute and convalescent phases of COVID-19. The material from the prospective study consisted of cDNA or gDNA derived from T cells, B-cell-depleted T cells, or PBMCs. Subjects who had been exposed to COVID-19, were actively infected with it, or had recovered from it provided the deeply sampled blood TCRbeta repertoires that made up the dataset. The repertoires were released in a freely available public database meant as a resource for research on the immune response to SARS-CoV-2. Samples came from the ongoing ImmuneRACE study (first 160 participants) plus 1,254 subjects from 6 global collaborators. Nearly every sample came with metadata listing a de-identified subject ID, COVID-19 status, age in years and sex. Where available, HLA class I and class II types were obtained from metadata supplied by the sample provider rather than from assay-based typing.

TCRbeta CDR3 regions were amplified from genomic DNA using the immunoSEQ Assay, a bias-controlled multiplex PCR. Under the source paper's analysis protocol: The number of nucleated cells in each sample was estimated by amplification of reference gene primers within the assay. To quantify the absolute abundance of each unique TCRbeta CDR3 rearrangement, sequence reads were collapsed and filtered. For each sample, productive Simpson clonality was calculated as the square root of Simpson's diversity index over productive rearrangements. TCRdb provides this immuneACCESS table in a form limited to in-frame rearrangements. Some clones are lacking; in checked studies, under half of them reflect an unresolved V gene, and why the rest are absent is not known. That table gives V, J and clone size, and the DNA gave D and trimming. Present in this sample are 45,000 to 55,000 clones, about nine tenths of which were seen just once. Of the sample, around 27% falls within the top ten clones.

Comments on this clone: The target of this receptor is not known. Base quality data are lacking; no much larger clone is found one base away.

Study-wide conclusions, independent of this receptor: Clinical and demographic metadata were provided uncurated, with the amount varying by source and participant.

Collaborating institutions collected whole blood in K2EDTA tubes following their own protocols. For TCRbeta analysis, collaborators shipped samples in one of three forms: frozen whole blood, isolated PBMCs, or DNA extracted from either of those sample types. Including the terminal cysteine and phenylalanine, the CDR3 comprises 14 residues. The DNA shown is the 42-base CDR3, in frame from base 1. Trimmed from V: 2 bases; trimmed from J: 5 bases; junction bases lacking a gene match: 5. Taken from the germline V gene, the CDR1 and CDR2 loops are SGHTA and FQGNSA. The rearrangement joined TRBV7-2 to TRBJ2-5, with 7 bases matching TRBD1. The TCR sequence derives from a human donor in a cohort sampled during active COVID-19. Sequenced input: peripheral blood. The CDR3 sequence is CASSLIGGLETQYF. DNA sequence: TGTGCCAGCAGCTTAATAGGGGGCCTTGAGACCCAGTACTTC.